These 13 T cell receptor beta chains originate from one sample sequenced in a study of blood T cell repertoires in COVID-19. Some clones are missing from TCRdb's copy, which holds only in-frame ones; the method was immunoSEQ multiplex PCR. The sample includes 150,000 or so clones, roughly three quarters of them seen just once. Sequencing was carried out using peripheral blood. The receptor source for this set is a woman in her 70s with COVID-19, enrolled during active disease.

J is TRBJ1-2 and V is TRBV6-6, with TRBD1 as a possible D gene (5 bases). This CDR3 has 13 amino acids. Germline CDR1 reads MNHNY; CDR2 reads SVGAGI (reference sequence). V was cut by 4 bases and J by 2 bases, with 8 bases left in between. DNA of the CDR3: TGTGCCAGCAGTTCGACAGACAACTATGGCTACACCTTC. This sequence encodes CASSSTDNYGYTF.

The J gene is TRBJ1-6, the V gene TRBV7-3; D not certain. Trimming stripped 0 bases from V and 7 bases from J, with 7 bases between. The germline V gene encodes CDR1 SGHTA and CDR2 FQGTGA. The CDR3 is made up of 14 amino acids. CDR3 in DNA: TGTGCCAGCAGCTTAACGTTTCGGAATTCACCCCTCCACTTT. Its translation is CASSLTFRNSPLHF.

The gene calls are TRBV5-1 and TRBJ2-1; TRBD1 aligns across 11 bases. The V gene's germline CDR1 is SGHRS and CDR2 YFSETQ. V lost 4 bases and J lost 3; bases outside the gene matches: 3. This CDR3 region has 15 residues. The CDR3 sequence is CASSGGQGVYNEQFF. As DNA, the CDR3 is TGCGCCAGCAGCGGGGGACAGGGGGTCTACAATGAGCAGTTCTTC. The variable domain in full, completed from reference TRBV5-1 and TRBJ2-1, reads KAGVTQTPRYLIKTRGQQVTLSCSPISGHRSVSWYQQTPGQGLQFLFEYFSETQRNKGNFPGRFSGRQFSNSRSEMNVSTLELGDSALYLCASSGGQGVYNEQFFGPGTRLTVL.

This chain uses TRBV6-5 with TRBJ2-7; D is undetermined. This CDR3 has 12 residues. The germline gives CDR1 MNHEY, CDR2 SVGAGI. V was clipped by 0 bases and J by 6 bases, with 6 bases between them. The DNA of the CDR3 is TGTGCCAGCAGTTACTCGAGGAGCGAGCAGTACTTC. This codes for CASSYSRSEQYF.

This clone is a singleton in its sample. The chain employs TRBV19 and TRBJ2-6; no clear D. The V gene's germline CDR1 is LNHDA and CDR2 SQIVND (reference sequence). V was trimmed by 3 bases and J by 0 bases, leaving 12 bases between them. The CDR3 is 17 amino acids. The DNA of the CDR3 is TGTGCCAGTAGTATGGGCACACTTAACTCTGGGGCCAACGTCCTGACTTTC. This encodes CASSMGTLNSGANVLTF.

The CDR3 here is CASSSSGANQPQHF. CDR3 DNA sequence: TGTGCCAGCAGCTCCTCAGGGGCCAATCAGCCCCAGCATTTT. The genes are TRBV7-9 and TRBJ1-5, with a weak D call TRBD1 (6 bases). V lost 4 bases, J lost 3 bases, and 10 bases lay in between. Germline CDR1 and CDR2: SEHNR and FQNEAQ (reference sequence). The CDR3 has 14 residues.

The DNA of the CDR3 is TGTGCCAGCAGTCCGGGACTTCCATTGGCCGGGGAGCTGTTTTTT. Protein: CASSPGLPLAGELFF. The rearrangement links TRBV6-5 to TRBJ2-2; tentatively, D is TRBD2 (6 bases). Germline V CDR1 and CDR2: MNHEY, SVGAGI. CDR3 length: 15 amino acids. Trimming took 5 bases from V and 6 from J, leaving 16 bases between them.

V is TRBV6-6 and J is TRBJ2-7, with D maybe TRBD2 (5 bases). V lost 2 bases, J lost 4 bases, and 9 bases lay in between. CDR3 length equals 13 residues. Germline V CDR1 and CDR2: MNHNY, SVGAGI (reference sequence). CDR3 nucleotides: TGTGCCAGCAGTTACGAACTAGATTACGAGCAGTACTTC. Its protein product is CASSYELDYEQYF.

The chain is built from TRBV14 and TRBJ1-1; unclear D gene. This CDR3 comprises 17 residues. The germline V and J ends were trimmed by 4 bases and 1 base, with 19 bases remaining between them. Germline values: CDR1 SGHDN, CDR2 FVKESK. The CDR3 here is CASSPLREGGWNTEAFF. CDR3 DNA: TGTGCCAGCAGCCCCCTACGGGAGGGAGGTTGGAACACTGAAGCTTTCTTT.

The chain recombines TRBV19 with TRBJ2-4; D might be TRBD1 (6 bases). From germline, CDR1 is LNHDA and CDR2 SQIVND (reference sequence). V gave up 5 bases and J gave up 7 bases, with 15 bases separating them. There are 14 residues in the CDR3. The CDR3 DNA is TGTGCCAGTAGTGATGGGACATTAGGGAACATTCAGTACTTC. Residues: CASSDGTLGNIQYF.

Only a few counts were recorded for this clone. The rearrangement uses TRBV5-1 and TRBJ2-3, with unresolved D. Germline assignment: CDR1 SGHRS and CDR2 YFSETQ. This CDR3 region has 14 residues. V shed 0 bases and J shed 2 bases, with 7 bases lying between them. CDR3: CASSLDLYTDTQYF. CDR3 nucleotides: TGCGCCAGCAGCTTGGACCTATACACAGATACGCAGTATTTT.

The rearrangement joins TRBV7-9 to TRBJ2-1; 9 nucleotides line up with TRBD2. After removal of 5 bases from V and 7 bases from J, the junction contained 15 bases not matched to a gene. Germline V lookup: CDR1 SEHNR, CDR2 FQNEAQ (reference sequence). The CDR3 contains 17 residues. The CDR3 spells CASSRGALAGKMNEQFF. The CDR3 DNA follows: TGTGCCAGCAGCCGGGGGGCGCTAGCGGGGAAAATGAATGAGCAGTTCTTC. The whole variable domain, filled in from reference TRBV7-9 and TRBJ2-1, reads DTGVSQNPRHKITKRGQNVTFRCDPISEHNRLYWYRQTLGQGPEFLTYFQNEAQLEKSRLLSDRFSAERPKGSFSTLEIQRTEQGDSAMYLCASSRGALAGKMNEQFFGPGTRLTVL.

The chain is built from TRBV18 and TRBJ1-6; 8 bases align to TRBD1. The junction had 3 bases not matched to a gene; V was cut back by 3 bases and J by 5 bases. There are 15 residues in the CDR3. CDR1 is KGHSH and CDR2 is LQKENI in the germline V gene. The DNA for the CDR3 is TGTGCCAGCTCACCGGGACAGGTGGATAATTCACCCCTCCACTTT. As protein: CASSPGQVDNSPLHF.